These 3 T cell receptor beta chains came from one sample sequenced in a study of CD8+ T cells in alopecia areata listed by TCRdb under 2018. The library was prepared using the immunoSEQ multiplex PCR assay. RNA was extracted from all samples and reverse transcribed into cDNA as template for TCR sequencing. TCRdb holds this immuneACCESS table with in-frame rearrangements only. Some clones are missing; in checked studies, unresolved V genes explain under half, and the rest has no known cause. This sample holds around 2,000 clones; 65% to 80% were observed only once. About 7% of the sample is taken by the ten largest. The treatment or condition label of this sample denotes: oral pan-JAK inhibitor, 5-10 mg twice daily. Lesional scalp punch biopsies and peripheral blood were collected from alopecia areata patients. Sequenced here: skin, sampled at approximately week 42, from a patient treated with tofacitinib. The receptors here all came from a human donor with alopecia areata.

This chain uses TRBV12-5 with TRBJ1-5; TRBD1 aligns across 12 bases. Germline loops: CDR1 LGHNT, CDR2 FRNRAP. The CDR3 contains 15 residues. V was pared by 2 bases and J by 6 bases, with 2 bases of the junction left unmatched. In DNA form, the CDR3 reads TGTGCTAGTGGTTTGAGGGACAGGGGGCCTCAGCCCCAGCATTTT. It encodes CASGLRDRGPQPQHF.

The table lists this clone with a count of one. This sequence joins TRBV6-1 and TRBJ1-1; TRBD1 matches at 7 bases. Germline CDR1 and CDR2: MNHNS and SASEGT. J was trimmed by 11 bases and V by 10 bases; bases with no gene match: 10. This CDR3 is 11 amino acids long. Written as DNA, the CDR3 is TGTGCCACCCTAAGACAGGGCCGGGCTTTCTTT. Amino acid sequence: CATLRQGRAFF.

The chain is built from TRBV14 and TRBJ2-7, with 8 bases fitting TRBD1. Germline V gene lookup returns CDR1 SGHDN and CDR2 FVKESK. Trimming took 4 bases from V and 2 from J; bases not matched to a gene: 7. CDR3 length: 15 residues. The CDR3 loop is CASSPLGDRTYEQYF. CDR3 DNA: TGTGCCAGCAGCCCACTGGGGGACAGGACCTACGAGCAGTACTTC. Complete variable domain (other parts from reference TRBV14 and TRBJ2-7): EAGVTQFPSHSVIEKGQTVTLRCDPISGHDNLYWYRRVMGKEIKFLLHFVKESKQDESGMPNNRFLAERTGGTYSTLKVQPAELEDSGVYFCASSPLGDRTYEQYFGPGTRLTVT.